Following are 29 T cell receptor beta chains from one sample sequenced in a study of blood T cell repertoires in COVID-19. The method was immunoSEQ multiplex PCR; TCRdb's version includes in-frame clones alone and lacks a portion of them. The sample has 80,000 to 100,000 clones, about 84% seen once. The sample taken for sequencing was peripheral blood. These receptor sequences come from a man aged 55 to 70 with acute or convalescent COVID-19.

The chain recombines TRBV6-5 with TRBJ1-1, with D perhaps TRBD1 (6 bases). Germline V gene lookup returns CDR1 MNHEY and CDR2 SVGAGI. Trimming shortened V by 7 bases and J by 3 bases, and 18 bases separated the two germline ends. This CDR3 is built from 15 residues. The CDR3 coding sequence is TGTGCCAGCAAGGACAGTCGGCGGTTAGACACTGAAGCTTTCTTT. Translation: CASKDSRRLDTEAFF.

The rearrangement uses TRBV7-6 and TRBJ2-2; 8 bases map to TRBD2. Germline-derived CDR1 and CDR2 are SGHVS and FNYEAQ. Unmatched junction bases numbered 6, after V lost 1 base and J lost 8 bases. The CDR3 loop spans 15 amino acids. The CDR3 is CASSLGGGPKGELFF. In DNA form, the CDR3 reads TGTGCCAGCAGCTTAGGCGGGGGGCCTAAAGGGGAGCTGTTTTTT.

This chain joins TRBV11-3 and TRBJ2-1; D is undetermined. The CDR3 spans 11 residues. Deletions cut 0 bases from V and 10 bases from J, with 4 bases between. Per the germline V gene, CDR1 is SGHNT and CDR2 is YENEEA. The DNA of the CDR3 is TGTGCCAGCAGCTTAGACACAGAGCAGTTCTTC. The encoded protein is CASSLDTEQFF. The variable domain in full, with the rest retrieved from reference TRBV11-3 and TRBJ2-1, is EAGVVQSPRYKIIEKKQPVAFWCNPISGHNTLYWYLQNLGQGPELLIRYENEEAVDDSQLPKDRFSAERLKGVDSTLKIQPAELGDSAVYLCASSLDTEQFFGPGTRLTVL.

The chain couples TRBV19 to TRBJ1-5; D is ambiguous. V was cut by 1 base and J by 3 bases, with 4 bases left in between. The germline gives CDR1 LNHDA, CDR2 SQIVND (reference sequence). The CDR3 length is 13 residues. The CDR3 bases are TGTGCCAGTAGTATAGGTATCAATCAGCCCCAGCATTTT. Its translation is CASSIGINQPQHF.

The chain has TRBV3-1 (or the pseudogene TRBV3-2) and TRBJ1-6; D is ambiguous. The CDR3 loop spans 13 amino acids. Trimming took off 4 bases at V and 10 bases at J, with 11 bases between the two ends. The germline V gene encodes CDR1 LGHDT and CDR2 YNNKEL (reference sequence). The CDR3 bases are TGTGCCAGCAGCCCACAAATCTCGTCACCCCTCCACTTT. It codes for CASSPQISSPLHF.

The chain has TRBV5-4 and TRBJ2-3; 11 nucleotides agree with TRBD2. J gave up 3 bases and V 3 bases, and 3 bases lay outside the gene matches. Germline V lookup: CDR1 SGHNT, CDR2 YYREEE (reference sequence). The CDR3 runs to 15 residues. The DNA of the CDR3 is TGTGCCAGCAGCTCCTTAGCGGGAGGGACAGATACGCAGTATTTT. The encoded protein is CASSSLAGGTDTQYF.

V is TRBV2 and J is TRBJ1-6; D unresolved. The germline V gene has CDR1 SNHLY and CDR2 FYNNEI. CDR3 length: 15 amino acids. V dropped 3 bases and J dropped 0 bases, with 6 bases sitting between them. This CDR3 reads CASSDLSSYNSPLHF. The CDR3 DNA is TGTGCCAGCAGTGATCTAAGCTCCTATAATTCACCCCTCCACTTT.

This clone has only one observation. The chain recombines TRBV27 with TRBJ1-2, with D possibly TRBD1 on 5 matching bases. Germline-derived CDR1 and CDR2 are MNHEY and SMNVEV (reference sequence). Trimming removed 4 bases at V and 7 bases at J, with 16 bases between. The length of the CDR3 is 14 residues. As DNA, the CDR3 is TGTGCCAGCAGTTACCGTGGGAGGCAGGGTGGCTACACCTTC. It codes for CASSYRGRQGGYTF.

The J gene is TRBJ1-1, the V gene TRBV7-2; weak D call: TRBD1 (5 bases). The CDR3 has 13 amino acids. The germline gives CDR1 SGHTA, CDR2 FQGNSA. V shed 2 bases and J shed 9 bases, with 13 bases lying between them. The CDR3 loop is CASSLKPGLQAFF. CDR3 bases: TGTGCCAGCAGCTTAAAGCCGGGACTCCAAGCTTTCTTT.

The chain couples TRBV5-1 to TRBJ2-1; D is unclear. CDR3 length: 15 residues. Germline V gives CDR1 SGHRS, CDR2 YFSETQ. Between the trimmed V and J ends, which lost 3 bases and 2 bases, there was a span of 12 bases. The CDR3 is CASSSGQATYNEQFF. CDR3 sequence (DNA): TGCGCCAGCAGCTCCGGTCAGGCCACCTACAATGAGCAGTTCTTC.

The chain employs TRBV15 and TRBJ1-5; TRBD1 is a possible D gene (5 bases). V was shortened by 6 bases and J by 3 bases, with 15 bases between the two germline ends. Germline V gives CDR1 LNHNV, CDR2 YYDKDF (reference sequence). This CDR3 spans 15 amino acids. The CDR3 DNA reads TGTGCCACCAGAAGAATCGACAGCAACAATCAGCCCCAGCATTTT. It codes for CATRRIDSNNQPQHF.

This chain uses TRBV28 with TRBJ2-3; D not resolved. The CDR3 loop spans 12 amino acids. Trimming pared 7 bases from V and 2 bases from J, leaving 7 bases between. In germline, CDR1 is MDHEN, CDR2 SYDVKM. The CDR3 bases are TGTGCCAGCAACCAGGTCACAGATACGCAGTATTTT. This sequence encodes CASNQVTDTQYF.

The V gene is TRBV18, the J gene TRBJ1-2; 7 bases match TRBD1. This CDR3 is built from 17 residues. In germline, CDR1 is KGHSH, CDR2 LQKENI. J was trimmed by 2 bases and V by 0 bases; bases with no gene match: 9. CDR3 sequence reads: CASSPPSQKTGNYGYTF. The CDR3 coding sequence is TGTGCCAGCTCACCACCGAGCCAGAAGACAGGGAACTATGGCTACACCTTC.

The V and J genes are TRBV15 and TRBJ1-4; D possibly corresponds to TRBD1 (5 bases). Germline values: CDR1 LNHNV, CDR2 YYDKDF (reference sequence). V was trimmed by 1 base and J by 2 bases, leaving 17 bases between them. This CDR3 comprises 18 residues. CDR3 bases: TGTGCCACCAGCAGAGTCGGGGGAAAGGAGGTCACTAATGAAAAACTGTTTTTT. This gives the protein CATSRVGGKEVTNEKLFF.

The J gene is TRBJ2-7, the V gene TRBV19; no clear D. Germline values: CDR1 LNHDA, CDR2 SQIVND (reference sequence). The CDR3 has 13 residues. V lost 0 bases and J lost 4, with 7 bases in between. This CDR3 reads CASSIDHSYEQYF. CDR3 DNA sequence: TGTGCCAGTAGTATAGATCACAGTTACGAGCAGTACTTC. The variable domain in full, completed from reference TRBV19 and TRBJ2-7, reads DGGITQSPKYLFRKEGQNVTLSCEQNLNHDAMYWYRQDPGQGLRLIYYSQIVNDFQKGDIAEGYSVSREKKESFPLTVTSAQKNPTAFYLCASSIDHSYEQYFGPGTRLTVT.

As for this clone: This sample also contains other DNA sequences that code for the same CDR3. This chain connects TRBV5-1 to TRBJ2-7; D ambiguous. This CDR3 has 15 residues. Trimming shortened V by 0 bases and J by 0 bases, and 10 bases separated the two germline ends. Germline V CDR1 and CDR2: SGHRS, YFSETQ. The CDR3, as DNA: TGCGCCAGCAGCTTGGAGGCAGGTAGCTCCTACGAGCAGTACTTC. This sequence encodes CASSLEAGSSYEQYF.

CDR3 sequence: CASSLGPGSMNTEAFF. CDR3 DNA: TGTGCCAGCAGCTTAGGGCCAGGTTCTATGAACACTGAAGCTTTCTTT. The chain links TRBV11-3 to TRBJ1-1; D unclear. The CDR3 loop spans 16 amino acids. Trimming cost V 1 base and J 0 bases, with 12 bases left between them. CDR1 is SGHNT, CDR2 YENEEA, per germline.

CDR3 sequence (DNA): TGTGCCAGCAGTAAGTCGGTAGCGGCATCCGGGGAGCTGTTTTTT. Translation: CASSKSVAASGELFF. The chain links TRBV2 to TRBJ2-2; possible D gene TRBD2, 6 bases. Germline CDR1 and CDR2: SNHLY and FYNNEI. This CDR3 has 15 amino acids. V was pared by 5 bases and J by 6 bases, with 16 bases between. Drawing the rest from reference TRBV2 and TRBJ2-2, the complete variable domain is EPEVTQTPSHQVTQMGQEVILRCVPISNHLYFYWYRQILGQKVEFLVSFYNNEISEKSEIFDDQFSVERPDGSNFTLKIRSTKLEDSAMYFCASSKSVAASGELFFGEGSRLTVL.

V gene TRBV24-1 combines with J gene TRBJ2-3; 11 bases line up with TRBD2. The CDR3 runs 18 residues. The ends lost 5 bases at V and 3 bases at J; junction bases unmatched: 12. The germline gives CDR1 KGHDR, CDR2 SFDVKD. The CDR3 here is CATSALGGGLAETDTQYF. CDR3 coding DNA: TGTGCCACCAGTGCCCTGGGAGGGGGACTAGCGGAAACAGATACGCAGTATTTT.

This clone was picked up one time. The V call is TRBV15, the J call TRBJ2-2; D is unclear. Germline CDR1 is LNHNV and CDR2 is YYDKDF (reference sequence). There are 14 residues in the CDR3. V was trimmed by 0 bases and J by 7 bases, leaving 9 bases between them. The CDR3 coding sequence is TGTGCCACCAGCAGAGATCCGGCTAGCGGGGAGCTGTTTTTT. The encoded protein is CATSRDPASGELFF.

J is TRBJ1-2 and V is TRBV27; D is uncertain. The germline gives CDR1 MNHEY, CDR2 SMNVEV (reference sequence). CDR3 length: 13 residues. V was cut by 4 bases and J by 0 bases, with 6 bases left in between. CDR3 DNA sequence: TGTGCCAGCAGTTCAACAGCTAACTATGGCTACACCTTC. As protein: CASSSTANYGYTF.

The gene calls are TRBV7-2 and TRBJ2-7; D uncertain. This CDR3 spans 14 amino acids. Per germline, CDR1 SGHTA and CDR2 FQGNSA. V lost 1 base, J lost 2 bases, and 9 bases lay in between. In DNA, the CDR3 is TGTGCCAGCAGCTTAGAGTCAGGCCCCTACGAGCAGTACTTC. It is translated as CASSLESGPYEQYF.

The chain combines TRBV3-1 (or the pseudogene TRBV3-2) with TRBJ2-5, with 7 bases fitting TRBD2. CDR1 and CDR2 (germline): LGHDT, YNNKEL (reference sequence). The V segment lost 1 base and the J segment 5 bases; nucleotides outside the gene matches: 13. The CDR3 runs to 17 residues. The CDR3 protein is CASSQAEVGRYRETQYF. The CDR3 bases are TGTGCCAGCAGCCAAGCTGAGGTCGGGAGGTACAGGGAGACCCAGTACTTC.

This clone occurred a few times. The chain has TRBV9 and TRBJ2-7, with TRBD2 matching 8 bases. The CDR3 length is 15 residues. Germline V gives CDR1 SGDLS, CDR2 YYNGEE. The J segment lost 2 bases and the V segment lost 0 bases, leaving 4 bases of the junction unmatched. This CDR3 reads CASSVELAGTYEQYF. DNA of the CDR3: TGTGCCAGCAGCGTAGAGTTAGCGGGGACCTACGAGCAGTACTTC.

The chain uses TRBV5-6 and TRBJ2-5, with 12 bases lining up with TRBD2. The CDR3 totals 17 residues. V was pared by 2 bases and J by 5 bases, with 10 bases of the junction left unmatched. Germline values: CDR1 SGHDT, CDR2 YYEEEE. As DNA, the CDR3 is TGTGCCAGCAGCTTCGGACTAGCGGGACGACTTTGGGAGACCCAGTACTTC. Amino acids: CASSFGLAGRLWETQYF. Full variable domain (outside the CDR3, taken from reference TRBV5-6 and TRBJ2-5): DAGVTQSPTHLIKTRGQQVTLRCSPKSGHDTVSWYQQALGQGPQFIFQYYEEEERQRGNFPDRFSGHQFPNYSSELNVNALLLGDSALYLCASSFGLAGRLWETQYFGPGTRLLVL.

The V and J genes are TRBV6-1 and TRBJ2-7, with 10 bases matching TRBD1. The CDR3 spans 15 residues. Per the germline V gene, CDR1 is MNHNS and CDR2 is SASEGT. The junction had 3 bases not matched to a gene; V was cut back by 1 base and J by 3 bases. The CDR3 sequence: CASSEGDRGIYEQYF. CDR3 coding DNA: TGTGCCAGCAGTGAAGGGGACAGGGGAATCTACGAGCAGTACTTC.

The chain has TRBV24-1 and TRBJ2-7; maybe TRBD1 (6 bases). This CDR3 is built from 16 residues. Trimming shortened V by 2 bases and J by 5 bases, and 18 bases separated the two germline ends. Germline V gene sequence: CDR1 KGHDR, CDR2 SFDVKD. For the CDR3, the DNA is TGTGCCACCAGTGATTCCCAACAGGGTATCCTGAACGAGCAGTACTTC. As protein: CATSDSQQGILNEQYF.

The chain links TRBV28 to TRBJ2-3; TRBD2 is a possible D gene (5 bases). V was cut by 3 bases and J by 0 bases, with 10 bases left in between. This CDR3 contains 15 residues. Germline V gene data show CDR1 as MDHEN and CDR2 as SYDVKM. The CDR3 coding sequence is TGTGCCAGCAGTTTCGCGGGCACTAGCACAGATACGCAGTATTTT. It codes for CASSFAGTSTDTQYF. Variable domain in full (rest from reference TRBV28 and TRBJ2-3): DVKVTQSSRYLVKRTGEKVFLECVQDMDHENMFWYRQDPGLGLRLIYFSYDVKMKEKGDIPEGYSVSREKKERFSLILESASTNQTSMYLCASSFAGTSTDTQYFGPGTRLTVL.

The chain's CDR3 is CASSSGQGKETQYF. The CDR3 DNA reads as TGTGCCAGCAGCTCGGGACAGGGGAAAGAGACCCAGTACTTC. The chain combines TRBV7-9 with TRBJ2-5; 10 bases match TRBD1. CDR3 length equals 14 residues. In germline, CDR1 is SEHNR, CDR2 FQNEAQ (reference sequence). V shed 4 bases and J 3 bases; nucleotides not matched to a gene: 2.